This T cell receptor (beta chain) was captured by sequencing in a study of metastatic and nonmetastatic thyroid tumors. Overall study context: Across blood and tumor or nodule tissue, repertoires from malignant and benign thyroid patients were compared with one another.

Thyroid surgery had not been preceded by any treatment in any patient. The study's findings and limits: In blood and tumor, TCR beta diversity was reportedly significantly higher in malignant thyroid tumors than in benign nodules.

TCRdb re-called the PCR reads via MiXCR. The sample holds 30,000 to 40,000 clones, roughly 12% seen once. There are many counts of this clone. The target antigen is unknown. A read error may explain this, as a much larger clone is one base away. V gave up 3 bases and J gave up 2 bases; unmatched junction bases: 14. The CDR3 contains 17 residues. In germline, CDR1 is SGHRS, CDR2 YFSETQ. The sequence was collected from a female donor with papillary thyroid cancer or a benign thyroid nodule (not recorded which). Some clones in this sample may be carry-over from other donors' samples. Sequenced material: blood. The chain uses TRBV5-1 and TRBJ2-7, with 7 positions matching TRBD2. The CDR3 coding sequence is TGCGCCAGCAGCTGGGGACTTAGCGGGTGGGCCCCCTACGAGCAGTACTTC. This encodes CASSWGLSGWAPYEQYF.